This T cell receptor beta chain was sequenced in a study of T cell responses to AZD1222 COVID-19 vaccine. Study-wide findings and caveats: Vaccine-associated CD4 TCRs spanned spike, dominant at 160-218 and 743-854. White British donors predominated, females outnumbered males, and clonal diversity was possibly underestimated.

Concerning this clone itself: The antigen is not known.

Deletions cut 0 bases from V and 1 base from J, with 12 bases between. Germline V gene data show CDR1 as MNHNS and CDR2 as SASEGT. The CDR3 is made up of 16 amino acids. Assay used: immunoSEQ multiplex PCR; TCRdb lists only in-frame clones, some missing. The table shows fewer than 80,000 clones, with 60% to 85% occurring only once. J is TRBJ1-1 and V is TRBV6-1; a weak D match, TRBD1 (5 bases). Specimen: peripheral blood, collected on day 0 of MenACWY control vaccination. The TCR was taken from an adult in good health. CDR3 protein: CASSEAFGQGNTEAFF. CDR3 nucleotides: TGTGCCAGCAGTGAAGCGTTCGGGCAGGGGAACACTGAAGCTTTCTTT.